These 11 T cell receptor beta chains were sequenced from one sample in a study of circulating CD8 cells and anti-PD-1 response in melanoma. From live CD3+CD8+TCRalphabeta+ cells, four PD-1 and/or TIGIT subsets were sorted. Using roughly 16 ng of total RNA, TCR libraries were made with the QIAseq Immune Repertoire TCR panel. MiXCR, applied by TCRdb to the reads, yields one record per CDR3 protein. The sample contains some 1,300 distinct CDR3 sequences, under 8.5% of which appear only once. The sample here was CD8+ T cells from PBMCs, taken at baseline or after one month of anti-PD-1 therapy (not recorded which). The receptors derive from a human donor with melanoma.

The CDR3 DNA reads as TGCAGCGCAGCGGCTGAGTATGGCTACACCTTC. Protein sequence: CSAAAEYGYTF. The V call is TRBV29-1, the J call TRBJ1-2; D remains ambiguous. Trimming cost V 7 bases and J 5 bases, with 11 bases left between them. Germline-derived CDR1 and CDR2 are SQVTM and ANQGSEA. The CDR3 consists of 11 residues.

This clonotype is labeled as large (0.1 to 1%). This sequence joins TRBV28 and TRBJ2-3; TRBD2 aligns across 7 bases. The CDR3 is 14 residues long. After removal of 5 bases from V and 6 bases from J, the junction contained 8 bases not matched to a gene. CDR1 is MDHEN, CDR2 SYDVKM, per germline. CDR3 nucleotides: TGTGCCAGCAGTCTGCGGACTAGTGGGGATACGCAGTATTTT. This gives the protein CASSLRTSGDTQYF.

This clonotype is large within its sample. This chain links TRBV24-1 with TRBJ2-3, with 8 positions matching TRBD2. Germline CDR1 and CDR2: KGHDR and SFDVKD. Trimming took 5 bases from V and 6 from J; bases not matched to a gene: 18. CDR3 length: 18 amino acids. This CDR3 reads CATSASPDGGDLPDTQYF. In DNA form, the CDR3 reads TGTGCCACCAGTGCCTCTCCGGACGGGGGGGACCTACCGGATACGCAGTATTTT.

In this sample, this clonotype is medium-sized. The V call is TRBV27, the J call TRBJ2-1, with TRBD2 identical over 8 bases. V dropped 8 bases and J dropped 5; count of bases not matched to a gene: 8. The CDR3 is made up of 14 amino acids. The germline V gene has CDR1 MNHEY and CDR2 SMNVEV (reference sequence). The DNA of the CDR3 is TGTGCCAGCGCCGCAGCGGGGGACCACAATGAGCAGTTCTTC. It yields the protein CASAAAGDHNEQFF.

Only a few counts were recorded for this clonotype. CDR3 residues: CASRPSDLYEQYF. Written as DNA, the CDR3 is TGTGCCAGCAGACCATCGGATCTCTACGAGCAGTACTTC. The chain recombines TRBV7-2 with TRBJ2-7, with no clear D. The germline gives CDR1 SGHTA, CDR2 FQGNSA. The CDR3 is 13 amino acids. V was shortened by 6 bases and J by 3 bases, with 12 bases between the two germline ends.

This clonotype turned up a few times. V is TRBV20-1 and J is TRBJ2-7; TRBD1 might be the D (6 bases). V was pared by 2 bases and J by 1 base, with 21 bases between. The CDR3 has 17 amino acids. CDR1 DFQATT and CDR2 SNEGSKA come from the germline V gene (reference sequence). CDR3 amino acids: CSARSSLTGLLSYEQYF. The CDR3 region has the DNA TGCAGTGCTAGATCGTCCCTTACAGGGCTACTATCCTACGAGCAGTACTTC.

This clonotype showed up just once. The chain uses TRBV19 and TRBJ2-7; no firm D call. In germline, CDR1 is LNHDA, CDR2 SQIVND (reference sequence). Trimming took 3 bases from V and 4 from J, leaving 10 bases between them. This CDR3 contains 13 residues. The CDR3 DNA reads TGTGCCAGTAGTATGCAGGACCTGTACGAGCAGTACTTC. This gives the protein CASSMQDLYEQYF.

This clonotype ranks as medium-sized. The chain couples TRBV19 to TRBJ2-7; D might be TRBD1 (5 bases). V lost 4 bases, J lost 6 bases, and 13 bases lay in between. The CDR3 totals 13 residues. Germline loops: CDR1 LNHDA, CDR2 SQIVND (reference sequence). CDR3 nucleotide sequence: TGTGCCAGTAGTAGTGCAGGGATGTTCGAGCAGTACTTC. As protein: CASSSAGMFEQYF.

In its sample, this clonotype is medium-sized. The chain is built from TRBV7-2 and TRBJ2-3; TRBD1 aligns across 12 bases. CDR1 is SGHTA and CDR2 is FQGNSA in the germline V gene. This CDR3 comprises 15 residues. Trimming at V came to 3 bases and at J to 4 bases, leaving 2 bases not matched to a gene. The CDR3 coding sequence is TGTGCCAGCAGCTTGGGACAGGGGGCCGCAGATACGCAGTATTTT. Translating it yields CASSLGQGAADTQYF.

This clonotype is labeled as large. The rearrangement joins TRBV2 to TRBJ2-1; the D gene could be TRBD1 or TRBD2 (5 bases each). V was pared by 1 base and J by 7 bases, with 14 bases between. CDR3 length: 15 amino acids. Germline values: CDR1 SNHLY, CDR2 FYNNEI. This CDR3 is CASSEGDPRMNEQFF. The CDR3 bases are TGTGCCAGCAGTGAAGGGGACCCCCGGATGAATGAGCAGTTCTTC.

This clonotype is termed large. The V gene is TRBV9, the J gene TRBJ2-1, with D possibly matching TRBD2 (6 bases). V was clipped by 0 bases and J by 6 bases, with 7 bases between them. The length of the CDR3 is 13 residues. Germline V CDR1 and CDR2: SGDLS, YYNGEE. CDR3 sequence: CASSVGRGNEQFF. DNA for the CDR3: TGTGCCAGCAGCGTAGGGCGGGGCAATGAGCAGTTCTTC.